These T cell receptor beta chains were read from a single sample in a study of cytomegalovirus exposure and HLA in healthy donors. Data came from immunoSEQ multiplex PCR; TCRdb stores just in-frame clones and leaves some out. The sample has hundreds of thousands of clones, about 74% seen once; the top ten hold roughly 15%. The sequenced sample consisted of PBMCs. Receptors originate from a man aged 40-49 years in good health and CMV-seronegative. CDR3s include the opening cysteine and the closing phenylalanine or tryptophan. Fields, in order: clone size, J gene, D gene, V gene, CDR3 protein, CDR3 DNA. A D gene is named only where the DNA matches it firmly. Clone size is not always given. Where it is, it says once, few, many or a class for expanded clones.

-	TRBJ1-2	-	TRBV27	CASSLKQGQGYTF	TGTGCCAGCAGTTTAAAACAGGGACAAGGCTACACCTTC
-	TRBJ2-7	-	TRBV9	CASSPDPQGTYEQYF	TGTGCCAGCAGCCCGGACCCTCAGGGAACCTACGAGCAGTACTTC
once	TRBJ2-7	-	TRBV15	CATSRPQGGSYEQYF	TGTGCCACCAGCAGACCACAAGGGGGTTCCTACGAGCAGTACTTC
-	TRBJ1-2	TRBD1	TRBV29-1	CSVEAGGGYTF	TGCAGCGTTGAGGCAGGGGGGGGCTACACCTTC
-	TRBJ2-1	TRBD2	TRBV10-3	CAILAGGSSYNEQFF	TGTGCCATCTTAGCGGGGGGGAGCTCCTACAATGAGCAGTTCTTC
once	TRBJ1-1	-	TRBV4-2	CASSPIGAGETEAFF	TGTGCCAGCAGCCCCATTGGCGCGGGTGAAACTGAAGCTTTCTTT
-	TRBJ1-2	-	TRBV6-6	CASSPDGDYGYTF	TGTGCCAGCAGTCCCGACGGAGACTATGGCTACACCTTC
-	TRBJ1-1	-	TRBV19	CASSRLDIEAFF	TGTGCCAGTAGCCGCCTCGACATTGAAGCTTTCTTT
once	TRBJ1-1	TRBD1	TRBV4-3	CASSQDPRGAGNTEAFF	TGCGCCAGCAGCCAAGACCCCAGGGGGGCAGGGAACACTGAAGCTTTCTTT
-	TRBJ1-5	-	TRBV6-1	CASSESNQPQHF	TGTGCCAGCAGTGAGAGTAATCAGCCCCAGCATTTT
-	TRBJ2-2	TRBD1	TRBV11-3	CASEGASGELFF	TGTGCCAGCGAGGGGGCGAGCGGGGAGCTGTTTTTT
-	TRBJ1-5	-	TRBV10-3	CAISENGTPNQPQHF	TGTGCCATCAGTGAGAACGGGACACCCAATCAGCCCCAGCATTTT
-	TRBJ1-2	-	TRBV18	CASSPTGDYGYTF	TGTGCCAGCTCACCGACCGGGGACTATGGCTACACCTTC
few	TRBJ2-1	TRBD2	TRBV7-9	CASSLLGTRSRNEQFF	TGTGCCAGCAGCTTATTAGGGACTAGGTCCCGGAATGAGCAGTTCTTC
few	TRBJ2-7	-	TRBV11-1	CASSAGQGGYEQYF	TGTGCCAGCAGCGCCGGGCAGGGCGGCTACGAGCAGTACTTC
-	TRBJ1-6	TRBD1	TRBV19	CASSTGTGPLPLHF	TGTGCCAGTAGTACCGGGACAGGCCCTTTGCCCCTCCACTTT
-	TRBJ1-4	TRBD1	TRBV2	CASSARGPTNEKLFF	TGTGCCAGCAGTGCTAGGGGGCCAACTAATGAAAAACTGTTTTTT
-	TRBJ2-7	-	TRBV19	CASSTGLAEQYF	TGTGCCAGTAGCACGGGTCTGGCCGAGCAGTACTTC
-	TRBJ2-3	TRBD2	TRBV11-2	CASSLHQMAGGPSTDTQYF	TGTGCCAGCAGCTTACATCAAATGGCGGGAGGGCCCAGCACAGATACGCAGTATTTT
-	TRBJ1-2	-	TRBV7-8	CASSLGGRDSNYGYTF	TGTGCCAGCAGCTTAGGGGGGAGGGATTCGAACTATGGCTACACCTTC
once	TRBJ2-5	-	TRBV2	CASSGQVKETQYF	TGTGCCAGCAGTGGGCAGGTAAAAGAGACCCAGTACTTC
few	TRBJ1-5	-	TRBV7-2	CASSRQGNQPQHF	TGTGCCAGCAGCCGACAGGGCAATCAGCCCCAGCATTTT
-	TRBJ2-1	-	TRBV30	CAWSSPEQFF	TGTGCCTGGAGTAGCCCCGAGCAGTTCTTC
few	TRBJ2-1	-	TRBV6-4	CASSEGDSSYNEQFF	TGTGCCAGCAGTGAGGGGGACTCGTCCTACAATGAGCAGTTCTTC
-	TRBJ2-3	-	TRBV29-1	CSVEAETQYF	TGCAGCGTTGAAGCAGAAACGCAGTATTTT
-	TRBJ1-1	-	TRBV18	CASSLGQIKNTEAFF	TGTGCCAGCTCACTAGGACAGATTAAGAACACTGAAGCTTTCTTT
-	TRBJ1-1	TRBD1	TRBV5-1	CASSWDRVNTEAFF	TGCGCCAGCAGCTGGGACAGGGTGAACACTGAAGCTTTCTTT
-	TRBJ1-4	-	TRBV11-2	CASSLFLSSRGFANEKLFF	TGTGCCAGCAGCTTATTCCTGTCGAGCAGGGGATTTGCTAATGAAAAACTGTTTTTT
-	TRBJ2-5	TRBD1	TRBV27	CASSFRTGPLDNQETQYF	TGTGCCAGCAGTTTCAGGACAGGGCCTTTGGACAACCAAGAGACCCAGTACTTC
-	TRBJ2-1	TRBD2	TRBV5-1	CASSLGAGGGEQFF	TGCGCCAGCAGCTTGGGGGCGGGGGGAGGTGAGCAGTTCTTC
-	TRBJ1-1	-	TRBV15	CATSRGLEGGVTEAFF	TGTGCCACCAGCAGAGGTCTCGAGGGAGGGGTCACTGAAGCTTTCTTT
few	TRBJ1-4	TRBD1	TRBV27	CASSFSGQFYEKLFF	TGTGCCAGCAGTTTCTCGGGACAGTTTTACGAAAAACTGTTTTTT
once	TRBJ2-7	-	TRBV27	CASSPDRHSYEQYF	TGTGCCAGCAGTCCAGACAGACACTCCTACGAGCAGTACTTC
-	TRBJ1-1	-	TRBV7-9	CSSSIRDTEAFF	TGTTCCAGCAGTATCCGGGACACTGAAGCTTTCTTT
-	TRBJ2-1	-	TRBV2	CATTTGLWGNEQFF	TGTGCCACAACCACAGGACTATGGGGCAATGAGCAGTTCTTC
-	TRBJ2-7	-	TRBV18	CASSPANGNEQYF	TGTGCCAGCTCACCTGCGAACGGGAACGAGCAGTACTTC
-	TRBJ2-3	TRBD2	TRBV27	CASSRLAGITDTQYF	TGTGCCAGCAGTCGACTAGCGGGGATCACAGATACGCAGTATTTT
-	TRBJ2-7	-	TRBV4-2	CASSQDASRSSYEQYF	TGTGCCAGCAGCCAAGATGCATCGCGGAGCTCCTACGAGCAGTACTTC
few	TRBJ2-5	-	TRBV15	CATSRTVQETQYF	TGTGCCACCTCCCGGACAGTCCAAGAGACCCAGTACTTC
-	TRBJ2-7	-	TRBV9	CASSVGGRPGEQYF	TGTGCCAGCAGCGTGGGGGGGCGCCCCGGGGAGCAGTACTTC
-	TRBJ2-3	-	TRBV2	CASSVGPFDTQYF	TGTGCCAGCAGTGTGGGGCCCTTCGATACGCAGTATTTT
-	TRBJ2-1	TRBD1	TRBV19	CASSIRDRGNEQFF	TGTGCCAGTAGTATTCGGGACAGGGGTAATGAGCAGTTCTTC